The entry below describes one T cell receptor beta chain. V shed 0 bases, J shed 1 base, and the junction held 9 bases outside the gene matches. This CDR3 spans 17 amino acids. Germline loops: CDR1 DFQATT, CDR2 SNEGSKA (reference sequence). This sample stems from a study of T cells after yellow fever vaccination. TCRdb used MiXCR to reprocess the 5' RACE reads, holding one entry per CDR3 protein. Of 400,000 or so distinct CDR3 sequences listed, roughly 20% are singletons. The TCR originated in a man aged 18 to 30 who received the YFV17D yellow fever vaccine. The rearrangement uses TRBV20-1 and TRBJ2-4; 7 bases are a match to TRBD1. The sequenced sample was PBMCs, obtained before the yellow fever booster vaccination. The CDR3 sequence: CSARDQGGLRAKNIQYF. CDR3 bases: TGCAGTGCTAGAGATCAAGGGGGCCTGAGGGCCAAAAACATTCAGTACTTC.